This passage covers 32 T cell receptor beta chains from one sample sequenced in a study of Ad26.COV2.S vaccination and SARS-CoV-2 variants. Assay: immunoSEQ multiplex PCR; the TCRdb copy retains only in-frame clones and omits some. The sample lists 300,000 to 350,000 clones; roughly nine tenths were seen once. Specified treatment: over 15 received Ad26.COV2.S at low or high dose, single or two shots; roughly five received placebo; per-sample allocation not given. Day 63 after the first injection of vaccine or placebo was the sampling time. This sample comprised peripheral blood, obtained in a trial of Ad26.COV2.S vaccine versus placebo. The source of these receptors is a person between 18 and 65 years old who received the Ad26.COV2.S COVID-19 vaccine or a placebo.

V gene TRBV5-1 combines with J gene TRBJ2-5, with TRBD1 identical over 7 bases. Germline values: CDR1 SGHRS, CDR2 YFSETQ. This CDR3 contains 14 residues. With V trimmed by 3 bases and J by 4 bases, 6 bases remained unmatched. Written as DNA, the CDR3 is TGCGCCAGCAGCTCCGGAAGGGGGCTAGAGACCCAGTACTTC. This encodes CASSSGRGLETQYF.

This chain connects TRBV15 to TRBJ2-3; 9 bases are shared with TRBD2. V was clipped by 0 bases and J by 3 bases; unmatched bases: 7. The CDR3 runs to 17 residues. Germline V gives CDR1 LNHNV, CDR2 YYDKDF (reference sequence). The CDR3 coding sequence is TGTGCCACCAGCAGAGATGTCCTAGCGGGGTTGACAGATACGCAGTATTTT. Its protein product is CATSRDVLAGLTDTQYF.

The chain is built from TRBV5-4 and TRBJ1-1, with D uncertain. Trimming took 0 bases from V and 7 from J, leaving 4 bases between them. Per germline, CDR1 SGHNT and CDR2 YYREEE (reference sequence). The CDR3 extends over 11 amino acids. The CDR3 region is CASSLVNEAFF. The CDR3 DNA reads as TGTGCCAGCAGCTTGGTTAATGAAGCTTTCTTT.

The rearrangement uses TRBV10-2 and TRBJ1-4; D possibly corresponds to TRBD1 (6 bases). CDR3 length: 14 residues. Germline CDR1 and CDR2: WSHSY and SAAADI. V was clipped by 2 bases and J by 3 bases, with 7 bases between them. In nucleotides, the CDR3 is TGCGCCAGCAGTGAGCGACAGGCTAATGAAAAACTGTTTTTT. Its translation is CASSERQANEKLFF.

The rearrangement joins TRBV4-3 to TRBJ1-6; D is unresolved. Germline CDR1 reads LGHNA; CDR2 reads YSLEER. This CDR3 comprises 15 residues. V shed 0 bases and J shed 8 bases, with 11 bases lying between them. Here the CDR3 reads CASSQEGSRDSPLHF. DNA of the CDR3: TGCGCCAGCAGCCAAGAGGGGTCACGGGATTCACCCCTCCACTTT.

The chain uses TRBV6-1 and TRBJ1-1; no reliable D call. With 2 bases removed from V and 0 bases from J, the gap between germline ends came to 7 bases. The CDR3 has 14 residues. CDR1 MNHNS and CDR2 SASEGT come from the germline V gene. The CDR3 DNA sequence: TGTGCCAGCAGTGAATACATAATGAACACTGAAGCTTTCTTT. Protein sequence: CASSEYIMNTEAFF.

This clone was seen a single time. The chain carries TRBV6-4 and TRBJ2-2; no clear D gene. CDR3 size: 15 residues. Deletions cut 5 bases from V and 0 bases from J, with 10 bases between. CDR1 is MRHNA and CDR2 is SNTAGT in the germline V gene. The CDR3 protein is CASSPAVANTGELFF. The CDR3 DNA is TGTGCCAGCAGTCCCGCGGTCGCGAACACCGGGGAGCTGTTTTTT.

The chain recombines TRBV12-3 or TRBV12-4 with TRBJ1-6; the match to TRBD1 covers 7 bases. Trimming took 6 bases from V and 10 from J; bases not matched to a gene: 6. This CDR3 has 13 residues. The CDR3 loop is CASSGGGRSPLHF. The CDR3 DNA follows: TGTGCCAGCAGCGGAGGGGGCCGGTCACCCCTCCACTTT.

This chain joins TRBV5-1 and TRBJ1-1; 9 positions agree with TRBD1. CDR1 and CDR2 (germline): SGHRS, YFSETQ. The CDR3 is 14 residues long. After removal of 7 bases from V and 1 base from J, the junction contained 5 bases not matched to a gene. The CDR3 DNA reads TGCGCCAGCCAGAGGGGACAGGGGAACACTGAAGCTTTCTTT. Amino acids: CASQRGQGNTEAFF.

The V call is TRBV6-5, the J call TRBJ2-7, with 8 bases lining up with TRBD1. Unmatched junction bases numbered 4, after V lost 6 bases and J lost 0 bases. This CDR3 has 14 amino acids. Germline CDR1 and CDR2: MNHEY and SVGAGI. The CDR3 DNA is TGTGCCAGCAGAAGGACAGGGAGCTCCTACGAGCAGTACTTC. This encodes CASRRTGSSYEQYF.

This chain joins TRBV4-2 and TRBJ2-3, with 7 bases matching TRBD2. CDR1 LGHNA and CDR2 YNFKEQ come from the germline V gene. Unmatched junction bases numbered 14, after V lost 6 bases and J lost 5 bases. The CDR3 is made up of 16 amino acids. The CDR3 loop reads CASRASGTPEVDTQYF. CDR3 coding DNA: TGTGCCAGCAGGGCTAGCGGAACCCCGGAGGTAGATACGCAGTATTTT.

The sample holds one count of this clone. The chain employs TRBV4-2 and TRBJ1-4, with 10 bases that match TRBD1. Germline CDR1 reads LGHNA; CDR2 reads YNFKEQ. The junction had 8 bases not matched to a gene; V was cut back by 2 bases and J by 8 bases. The CDR3 contains 16 residues. CDR3 in amino acids: CASSQPIGTGDEKLFF. CDR3 in DNA: TGTGCCAGCAGCCAACCTATTGGGACAGGGGACGAAAAACTGTTTTTT.

This chain uses TRBV25-1 with TRBJ2-1, with D possibly being TRBD1 or TRBD2 (6 bases each). V dropped 3 bases and J dropped 6 bases, with 12 bases sitting between them. Germline CDR1 MGHDK, CDR2 SYGVNS. This CDR3 has 14 residues. The chain's CDR3 is CASSDGGRVNEQFF. In DNA form, the CDR3 reads TGTGCCAGCAGTGACGGGGGCCGGGTCAATGAGCAGTTCTTC.

The chain uses TRBV11-2 and TRBJ1-5, with 9 bases matching TRBD1. Germline V gene data show CDR1 as SGHAT and CDR2 as FQNNGV. CDR3 length equals 15 residues. Trimming removed 4 bases from V and 9 bases from J; junction bases left unmatched: 10. The CDR3, as DNA: TGTGCCAGCAGCTCGGGGACAGGGTCGGGGTGGCCCCAGCATTTT. Protein sequence: CASSSGTGSGWPQHF.

J is TRBJ2-1 and V is TRBV28, with TRBD2 matching over 12 bases. The CDR3 runs 15 residues. The J segment lost 5 bases and the V segment lost 6 bases, leaving 5 bases of the junction unmatched. CDR1 is MDHEN, CDR2 SYDVKM, per germline. The CDR3 sequence is CASRQLAGGNNEQFF. CDR3 sequence (DNA): TGTGCCAGCAGACAACTAGCGGGAGGTAACAATGAGCAGTTCTTC.

The chain couples TRBV4-2 to TRBJ1-3; 7 bases align to TRBD1. After removal of 0 bases from V and 2 bases from J, the junction contained 4 bases not matched to a gene. The CDR3 runs to 16 residues. Germline CDR1 reads LGHNA; CDR2 reads YNFKEQ. The CDR3 is CASSQDGQATGNTIYF. Written as DNA, the CDR3 is TGTGCCAGCAGCCAAGATGGACAGGCGACTGGAAACACCATATATTTT.

The V and J genes are TRBV19 and TRBJ1-3, with D unclear. Per the germline V gene, CDR1 is LNHDA and CDR2 is SQIVND (reference sequence). Deletions cut 7 bases from V and 2 bases from J, with 12 bases between. The CDR3 spans 14 residues. As DNA, the CDR3 is TGTGCCAGTACAGTGGATCTCACTGGAAACACCATATATTTT. It translates to CASTVDLTGNTIYF.

The V call is TRBV6-2 or TRBV6-3, the J call TRBJ2-4, with 8 bases fitting TRBD2. This CDR3 spans 17 amino acids. In germline, CDR1 is MNHEY, CDR2 SVGEGT. Trimming took 5 bases from V and 1 from J; bases not matched to a gene: 10. This chain's CDR3 is CASSVVAGHSAKNIQYF. In nucleotides, the CDR3 is TGTGCCAGCAGTGTGGTAGCGGGACATTCGGCCAAAAACATTCAGTACTTC.

J is TRBJ2-7 and V is TRBV6-5; D tentatively reads TRBD1 or TRBD2 (5 bases each). Trimming shortened V by 0 bases and J by 2 bases, and 11 bases separated the two germline ends. This CDR3 region has 15 residues. The germline gives CDR1 MNHEY, CDR2 SVGAGI. The CDR3 protein is CASSYSRGRTYEQYF. Here the CDR3 DNA reads TGTGCCAGCAGTTACTCGAGGGGCAGAACCTACGAGCAGTACTTC.

The chain carries TRBV25-1 and TRBJ1-5; 7 bases are a match to TRBD1. V shed 2 bases and J 0 bases; nucleotides not matched to a gene: 7. The V gene's germline CDR1 is MGHDK and CDR2 SYGVNS. This CDR3 has 17 residues. The chain's CDR3 is CASSEEIGTDSNQPQHF. CDR3 DNA: TGTGCCAGCAGTGAAGAGATAGGGACAGATAGCAATCAGCCCCAGCATTTT.

This rearrangement joins TRBV12-3 or TRBV12-4 to TRBJ1-1; 7 bases fit TRBD1. The length of the CDR3 is 13 residues. V was pared by 6 bases and J by 3 bases, with 4 bases of the junction left unmatched. The CDR3 sequence is CASRRDSYTEAFF. In DNA, the CDR3 is TGTGCCAGCAGGAGGGACAGCTACACTGAAGCTTTCTTT.

This clone was detected a few times. The rearrangement links TRBV27 to TRBJ2-7; D may be TRBD1 (5 bases). The ends were cut back, 1 base at V and 0 bases at J, with 7 bases in the middle. The CDR3 length is 14 residues. Germline V gene sequence: CDR1 MNHEY, CDR2 SMNVEV (reference sequence). In DNA, the CDR3 is TGTGCCAGCAGTTTATTCACAGGCTCCTACGAGCAGTACTTC. Its protein product is CASSLFTGSYEQYF.

V and J are TRBV7-3 and TRBJ1-1; D is unresolved. The CDR3 contains 13 residues. From germline, CDR1 is SGHTA and CDR2 FQGTGA. The V end lost 2 bases, the J end lost 0 bases, and 4 bases lay between the germline ends. DNA for the CDR3: TGTGCCAGCAGCTTAGAGTTGAACACTGAAGCTTTCTTT. Its translation: CASSLELNTEAFF.

The chain employs TRBV6-5 and TRBJ1-1; 7 bases line up with TRBD1. Germline CDR1 and CDR2: MNHEY and SVGAGI. With V trimmed by 8 bases and J by 1 base, 7 bases remained unmatched. The CDR3 loop spans 14 amino acids. The CDR3 reads CASGRQGGNTEAFF. Here the CDR3 DNA reads TGTGCCAGCGGCCGACAGGGAGGGAACACTGAAGCTTTCTTT.

This rearrangement joins TRBV27 to TRBJ2-2; 8 bases align to TRBD2. Germline V gene data show CDR1 as MNHEY and CDR2 as SMNVEV (reference sequence). The CDR3 is 15 amino acids. Losses at the gene ends were 5 bases for V and 3 bases for J; bases not matched to a gene: 5. Here the CDR3 DNA reads TGTGCCAGCAGTCACATAGCGGGGTACACCGGGGAGCTGTTTTTT. Its translation is CASSHIAGYTGELFF.

The gene calls are TRBV6-6 and TRBJ1-1; D possibly corresponds to TRBD1 (6 bases). CDR3 length: 15 residues. In germline, CDR1 is MNHNY, CDR2 SVGAGI (reference sequence). The V and J ends lost 6 bases and 6 bases respectively, with 20 bases between them. CDR3 bases: TGTGCCAGCAGGAGGACAGCGCAGGTCAACTCTGAAGCTTTCTTT. Translated: CASRRTAQVNSEAFF.

V gene TRBV11-3 combines with J gene TRBJ2-1; TRBD1 aligns across 7 bases. The CDR3 has 13 residues. CDR1 and CDR2 from the germline V gene are SGHNT and YENEEA. V shed 5 bases, J shed 7 bases, and the junction held 5 bases outside the gene matches. CDR3 protein: CASSARRGNEQFF. CDR3 coding DNA: TGTGCCAGCAGCGCACGCAGGGGGAATGAGCAGTTCTTC.

This clone was seen just once. The chain recombines TRBV11-3 with TRBJ2-5; 7 positions match TRBD2. Germline trimming cut 0 bases from V and 4 bases from J; bases unmatched to any gene: 5. Germline lookup yields CDR1 SGHNT and CDR2 YENEEA. This CDR3 spans 15 amino acids. CDR3: CASSLEGRAGETQYF. The CDR3 nucleotides read TGTGCCAGCAGCTTAGAGGGGAGGGCCGGAGAGACCCAGTACTTC.

This clone appeared a single time. J is TRBJ1-1 and V is TRBV11-3, with D possibly TRBD1 on 6 matching bases. CDR3 size: 15 residues. V lost 0 bases and J 5 bases, leaving 13 bases between the germline ends. Germline V gene sequence: CDR1 SGHNT, CDR2 YENEEA. The CDR3 spells CASSLDGRGPTEAFF. The CDR3 bases are TGTGCCAGCAGCTTAGATGGCAGGGGACCTACTGAAGCTTTCTTT.

In its sample, this clone was seen a few times. V is TRBV15 and J is TRBJ1-1, with D hard to call. This CDR3 is built from 14 residues. Trimming shortened V by 4 bases and J by 0 bases, and 9 bases separated the two germline ends. Germline lookup yields CDR1 LNHNV and CDR2 YYDKDF (reference sequence). CDR3 in amino acids: CATSKASMNTEAFF. The CDR3 DNA reads as TGTGCCACCAGCAAGGCCTCTATGAACACTGAAGCTTTCTTT. The entire variable domain, with the rest obtained from reference TRBV15 and TRBJ1-1, is as follows: DAMVIQNPRYQVTQFGKPVTLSCSQTLNHNVMYWYQQKSSQAPKLLFHYYDKDFNNEADTPDNFQSRRPNTSFCFLDIRSPGLGDTAMYLCATSKASMNTEAFFGQGTRLTVV.

This clone was observed a few times. This rearrangement joins TRBV28 to TRBJ1-2, with D unclear. Germline CDR1 and CDR2: MDHEN and SYDVKM. The CDR3 consists of 17 residues. The V and J ends lost 2 bases and 8 bases respectively, with 24 bases between them. The CDR3 DNA is TGTGCCAGCAGTTTACTTAACCGACTCCCACGACCTGGGGGCTACACCTTC. This codes for CASSLLNRLPRPGGYTF.

The CDR3 reads CASSFYHGLTGELFF. The CDR3 DNA is TGTGCCAGCAGCTTCTATCATGGACTCACCGGGGAGCTGTTTTTT. The chain couples TRBV7-3 to TRBJ2-2, with D possibly TRBD2 on 5 matching bases. Germline CDR1 reads SGHTA; CDR2 reads FQGTGA. The CDR3 contains 15 residues. The V end was cut by 3 bases, the J end by 4 bases, with 12 bases between.